This T cell receptor (beta chain) appears in the sequencing data of a study of blood T cells in healthy people across ages. Study findings and constraints: Unsorted PBMC input precluded a conclusive naive versus antigen-experienced comparison. The long-lived group displayed more naive CD4+ cells, plus higher diversity, than the aged donors did.

Note on this clonotype: What it recognizes is unknown.

With a J-beta primer mix and a sample-barcoded 5' primer, a second PCR ran about 6 to 11 cycles. Tagging of each cDNA molecule was performed by a template-switch adaptor with 12 random nucleotides. TCRdb processed the 5' RACE reads anew with MiXCR; each CDR3 protein has one entry. The data contain 650,000 to 1,000,000 distinct CDR3 sequences, about 37% of them singletons. The extraction recovered at least 5 micrograms of total RNA per sample. The CDR3 length is 14 residues. The V gene's germline CDR1 is MNHEY and CDR2 SVGAGI. Trimming stripped 5 bases from V and 4 bases from J, with 13 bases between. Material for sequencing was blood. This clonotype was obtained from a man aged 18-30 years in good health. This chain uses TRBV6-5 with TRBJ2-3, with D tentatively TRBD1 (7 bases). CDR3 protein: CASSPARGADTQYF. The CDR3 DNA reads TGTGCCAGCAGTCCGGCCAGGGGGGCAGATACGCAGTATTTT.